The rows below give T cell receptor beta chains drawn from one sample of a study of CD8 T cells in ankylosing spondylitis. TCRdb reprocessed the 5' RACE reads with MiXCR, giving one entry per CDR3 protein. The data contain more than 95,000 distinct CDR3 sequences, over 6.5% of them singletons. Sequences were obtained from blood, either unsorted or a sorted T cell fraction (not recorded which). Receptors originate from a male donor with ankylosing spondylitis or in good health (not recorded which). Both conserved end residues are trimmed from each CDR3. A D gene is named only where the DNA matches it firmly.

CDR3aa: ASRGGTGNNQPQH
d_gene: TRBD1
j_gene: TRBJ1-5
v_gene: TRBV6-1

CDR3aa: ASSPWGPNTGELF
d_gene: NA
j_gene: TRBJ2-2
v_gene: TRBV5-1

CDR3aa: SASLGASNQPQH
d_gene: NA
j_gene: TRBJ1-5
v_gene: TRBV20-1

CDR3aa: ASSRTGEDTQY
d_gene: TRBD1
j_gene: TRBJ2-3
v_gene: TRBV5-1

CDR3aa: ASGLPPTSNEQF
d_gene: NA
j_gene: TRBJ2-1
v_gene: TRBV12-5

CDR3aa: ASSYRTAEKLF
d_gene: NA
j_gene: TRBJ1-4
v_gene: TRBV6-5

CDR3aa: ASSLVRRNTEAF
d_gene: NA
j_gene: TRBJ1-1
v_gene: TRBV11-2

CDR3aa: SAIAPGDEQF
d_gene: NA
j_gene: TRBJ2-1
v_gene: TRBV20-1

CDR3aa: ASSFGKHPSIDEQY
d_gene: NA
j_gene: TRBJ2-7
v_gene: TRBV7-2

CDR3aa: ATSRAWRARLTGELF
d_gene: NA
j_gene: TRBJ2-2
v_gene: TRBV15

CDR3aa: ASSQEFGTQPSTDTQY
d_gene: NA
j_gene: TRBJ2-3
v_gene: TRBV4-3

CDR3aa: ASSQDLATDTQY
d_gene: NA
j_gene: TRBJ2-3
v_gene: TRBV4-3

CDR3aa: ASSLVVGPQYNEQF
d_gene: NA
j_gene: TRBJ2-1
v_gene: TRBV5-5

CDR3aa: ASSATTGGAYNEQF
d_gene: NA
j_gene: TRBJ2-1
v_gene: TRBV9

CDR3aa: ASSLAPGLAGYEQF
d_gene: TRBD2
j_gene: TRBJ2-1
v_gene: TRBV13

CDR3aa: ATSDTTGRDTQY
d_gene: NA
j_gene: TRBJ2-3
v_gene: TRBV24-1

CDR3aa: ASSLAQTGEQY
d_gene: TRBD1
j_gene: TRBJ2-7
v_gene: TRBV7-9

CDR3aa: ASNRDYPYEQY
d_gene: NA
j_gene: TRBJ2-7
v_gene: TRBV25-1

CDR3aa: TSTFVAGPNEQF
d_gene: TRBD2
j_gene: TRBJ2-1
v_gene: TRBV5-1

CDR3aa: ASSQDWSRPTQY
d_gene: NA
j_gene: TRBJ2-3
v_gene: TRBV4-1

CDR3aa: ASSPGPSNEQY
d_gene: NA
j_gene: TRBJ2-7
v_gene: TRBV2

CDR3aa: ASRSSGIGGYT
d_gene: NA
j_gene: TRBJ1-2
v_gene: TRBV6-1

CDR3aa: ASSPTGTLYNEQF
d_gene: NA
j_gene: TRBJ2-1
v_gene: TRBV7-2

CDR3aa: ASSLGGRRTEQY
d_gene: NA
j_gene: TRBJ2-7
v_gene: TRBV7-9

CDR3aa: ASSRQENTEAF
d_gene: NA
j_gene: TRBJ1-1
v_gene: TRBV7-9

CDR3aa: AISESSGGSTDTQY
d_gene: NA
j_gene: TRBJ2-3
v_gene: TRBV10-3

CDR3aa: ATGGTGDTQY
d_gene: NA
j_gene: TRBJ2-3
v_gene: TRBV10-3

CDR3aa: ASRAGGGTYGYT
d_gene: TRBD1
j_gene: TRBJ1-2
v_gene: TRBV12-3/TRBV12-4

CDR3aa: SAGPRAGNTIY
d_gene: NA
j_gene: TRBJ1-3
v_gene: TRBV20-1

CDR3aa: ANSIRPVFTDTQY
d_gene: NA
j_gene: TRBJ2-3
v_gene: TRBV7-8

CDR3aa: ASSLSLYGHYGYT
d_gene: NA
j_gene: TRBJ1-2
v_gene: TRBV7-2

CDR3aa: ASELGVSNQPQH
d_gene: NA
j_gene: TRBJ1-5
v_gene: TRBV7-7

CDR3aa: ASSQSSGSYEQY
d_gene: TRBD2
j_gene: TRBJ2-7
v_gene: TRBV3-1

CDR3aa: ASTLASAATQY
d_gene: NA
j_gene: TRBJ2-3
v_gene: TRBV7-2

CDR3aa: ASRQTGANTEAF
d_gene: TRBD1
j_gene: TRBJ1-1
v_gene: TRBV4-1

CDR3aa: ASSLRDSFEQY
d_gene: TRBD1
j_gene: TRBJ2-7
v_gene: TRBV4-1

CDR3aa: SARADRKSTDTQY
d_gene: NA
j_gene: TRBJ2-3
v_gene: TRBV20-1

CDR3aa: ASSLDSYNSPLH
d_gene: NA
j_gene: TRBJ1-6
v_gene: TRBV7-9

CDR3aa: ASGLYARGVSGTQY
d_gene: NA
j_gene: TRBJ2-5
v_gene: TRBV12-5

CDR3aa: ASSLEGGGNTIY
d_gene: NA
j_gene: TRBJ1-3
v_gene: TRBV2

CDR3aa: ASSFARVLRPGANVLT
d_gene: NA
j_gene: TRBJ2-6
v_gene: TRBV7-8

CDR3aa: ASSLGTEPNTGELF
d_gene: NA
j_gene: TRBJ2-2
v_gene: TRBV9